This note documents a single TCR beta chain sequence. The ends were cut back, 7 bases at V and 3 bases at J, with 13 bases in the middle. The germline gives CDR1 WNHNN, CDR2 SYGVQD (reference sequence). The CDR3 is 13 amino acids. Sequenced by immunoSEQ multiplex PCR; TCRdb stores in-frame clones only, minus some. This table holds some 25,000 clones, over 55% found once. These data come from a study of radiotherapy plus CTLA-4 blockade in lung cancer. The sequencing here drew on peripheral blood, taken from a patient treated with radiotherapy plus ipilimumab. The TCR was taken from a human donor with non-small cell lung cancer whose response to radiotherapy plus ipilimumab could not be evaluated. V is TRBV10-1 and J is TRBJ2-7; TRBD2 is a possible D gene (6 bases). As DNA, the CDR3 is TGCGCCAGCACTCGACTAGTTAGCTACGAGCAGTACTTC. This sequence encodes CASTRLVSYEQYF.